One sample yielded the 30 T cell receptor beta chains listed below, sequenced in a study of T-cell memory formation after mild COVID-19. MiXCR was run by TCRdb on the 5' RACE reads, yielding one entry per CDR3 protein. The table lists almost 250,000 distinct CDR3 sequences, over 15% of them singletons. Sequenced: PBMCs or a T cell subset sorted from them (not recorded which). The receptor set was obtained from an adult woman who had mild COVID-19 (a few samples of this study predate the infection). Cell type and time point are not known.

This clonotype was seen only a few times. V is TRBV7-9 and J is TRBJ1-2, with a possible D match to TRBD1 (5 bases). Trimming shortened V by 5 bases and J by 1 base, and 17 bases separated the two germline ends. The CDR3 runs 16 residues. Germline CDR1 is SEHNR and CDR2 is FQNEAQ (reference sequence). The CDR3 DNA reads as TGTGCCAGCAGCCTCCCTAAGACAGAAAGTAACTATGGCTACACCTTC. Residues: CASSLPKTESNYGYTF.

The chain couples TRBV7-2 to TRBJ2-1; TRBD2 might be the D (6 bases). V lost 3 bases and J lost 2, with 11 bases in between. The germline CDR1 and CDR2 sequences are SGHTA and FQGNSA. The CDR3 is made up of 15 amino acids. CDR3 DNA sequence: TGTGCCAGCAGCTTGGAGGGGATAACCTACAATGAGCAGTTCTTC. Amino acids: CASSLEGITYNEQFF.

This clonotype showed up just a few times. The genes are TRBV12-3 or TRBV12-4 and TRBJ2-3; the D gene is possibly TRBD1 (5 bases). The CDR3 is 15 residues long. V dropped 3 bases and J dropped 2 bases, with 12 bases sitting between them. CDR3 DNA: TGTGCCAGCAGTTTGGGGCAGGCCGCCACAGATACGCAGTATTTT. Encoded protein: CASSLGQAATDTQYF.

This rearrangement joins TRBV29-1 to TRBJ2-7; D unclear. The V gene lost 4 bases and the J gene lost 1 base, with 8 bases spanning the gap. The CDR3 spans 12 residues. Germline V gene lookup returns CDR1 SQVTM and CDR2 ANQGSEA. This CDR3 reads CSVVGYSYEQYF. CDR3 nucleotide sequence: TGCAGCGTTGTGGGGTATTCCTACGAGCAGTACTTC.

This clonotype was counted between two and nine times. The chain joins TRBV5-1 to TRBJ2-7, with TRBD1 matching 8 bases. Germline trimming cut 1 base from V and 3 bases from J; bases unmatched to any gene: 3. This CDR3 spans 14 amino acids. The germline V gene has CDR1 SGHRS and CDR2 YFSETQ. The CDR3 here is CASSLQGADYEQYF. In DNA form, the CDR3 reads TGCGCCAGCAGCTTGCAGGGGGCGGACTACGAGCAGTACTTC.

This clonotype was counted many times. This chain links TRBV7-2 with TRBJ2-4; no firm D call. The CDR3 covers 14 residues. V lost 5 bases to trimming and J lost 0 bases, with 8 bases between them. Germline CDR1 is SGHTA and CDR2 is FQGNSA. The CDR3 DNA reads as TGTGCCAGCAGCCCAGAGGTAGCCAAAAACATTCAGTACTTC. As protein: CASSPEVAKNIQYF.

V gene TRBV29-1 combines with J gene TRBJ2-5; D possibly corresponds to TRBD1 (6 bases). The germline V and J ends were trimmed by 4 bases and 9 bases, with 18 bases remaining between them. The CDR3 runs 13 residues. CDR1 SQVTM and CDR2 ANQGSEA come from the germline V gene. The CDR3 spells CSVGRQARAAQYF. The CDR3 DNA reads TGCAGCGTTGGAAGACAGGCGCGAGCGGCCCAGTACTTC.

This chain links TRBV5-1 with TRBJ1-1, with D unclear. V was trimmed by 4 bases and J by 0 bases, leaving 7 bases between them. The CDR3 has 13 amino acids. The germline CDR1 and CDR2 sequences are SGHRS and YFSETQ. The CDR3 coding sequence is TGCGCCAGCAGCACTGATGTGAACACTGAAGCTTTCTTT. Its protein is CASSTDVNTEAFF.

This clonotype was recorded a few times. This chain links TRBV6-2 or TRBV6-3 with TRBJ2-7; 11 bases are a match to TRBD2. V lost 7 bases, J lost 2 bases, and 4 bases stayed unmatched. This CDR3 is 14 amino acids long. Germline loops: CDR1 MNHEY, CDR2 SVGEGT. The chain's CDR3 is CASTGTSGPYEQYF. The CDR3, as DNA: TGTGCCAGCACAGGGACTAGCGGCCCCTACGAGCAGTACTTC.

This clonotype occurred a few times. The CDR3, as DNA: TGTGCCAGCAGCCGCAATCCCGGGACAGAAGAGACCCAGTACTTC. Translation gives CASSRNPGTEETQYF. The V gene is TRBV12-3 or TRBV12-4, the J gene TRBJ2-5; 7 bases agree with TRBD1. The CDR3 totals 15 residues. J was trimmed by 3 bases and V by 6 bases; bases with no gene match: 10.

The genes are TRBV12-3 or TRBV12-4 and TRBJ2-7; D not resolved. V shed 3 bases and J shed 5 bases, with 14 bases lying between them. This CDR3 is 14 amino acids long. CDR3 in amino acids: CASSLGLARNEQYF. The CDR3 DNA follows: TGTGCCAGCAGTTTGGGCCTCGCTCGCAACGAGCAGTACTTC.

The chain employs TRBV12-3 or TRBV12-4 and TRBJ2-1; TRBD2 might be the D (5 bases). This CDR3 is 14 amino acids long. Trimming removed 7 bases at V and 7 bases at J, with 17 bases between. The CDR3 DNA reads TGTGCCAGCAACCCGTCCGGGGTATGGAATGAGCAGTTCTTC. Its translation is CASNPSGVWNEQFF.

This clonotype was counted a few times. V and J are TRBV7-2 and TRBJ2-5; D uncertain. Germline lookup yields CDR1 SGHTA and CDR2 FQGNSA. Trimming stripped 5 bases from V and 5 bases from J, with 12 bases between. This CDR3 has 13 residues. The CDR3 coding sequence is TGTGCCAGCAGCGCTGGAGTCAGGGAGACCCAGTACTTC. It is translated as CASSAGVRETQYF.

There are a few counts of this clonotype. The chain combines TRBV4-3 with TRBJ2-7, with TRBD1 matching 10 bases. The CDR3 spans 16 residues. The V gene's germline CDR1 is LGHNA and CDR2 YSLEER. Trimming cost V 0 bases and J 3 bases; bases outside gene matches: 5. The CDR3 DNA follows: TGCGCCAGCAGCCAAGATTGGGGGACAGGGGACTACGAGCAGTACTTC. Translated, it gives CASSQDWGTGDYEQYF.

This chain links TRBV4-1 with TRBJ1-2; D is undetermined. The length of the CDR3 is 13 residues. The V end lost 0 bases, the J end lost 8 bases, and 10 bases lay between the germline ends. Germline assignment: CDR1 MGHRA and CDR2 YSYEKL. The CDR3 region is CASSQDPPRGYTF. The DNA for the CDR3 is TGCGCCAGCAGCCAAGACCCCCCTCGGGGCTACACCTTC.

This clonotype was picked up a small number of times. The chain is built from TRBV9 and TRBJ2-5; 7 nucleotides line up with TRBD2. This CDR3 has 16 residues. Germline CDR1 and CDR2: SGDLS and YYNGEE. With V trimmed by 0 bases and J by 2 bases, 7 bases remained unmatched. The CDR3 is CASSVGSRGVQETQYF. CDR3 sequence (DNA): TGTGCCAGCAGCGTAGGTAGTCGGGGGGTACAAGAGACCCAGTACTTC.

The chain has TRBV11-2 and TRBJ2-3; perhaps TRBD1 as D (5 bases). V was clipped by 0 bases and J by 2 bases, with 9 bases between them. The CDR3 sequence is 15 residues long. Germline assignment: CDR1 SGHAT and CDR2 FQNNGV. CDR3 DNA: TGTGCCAGCAGCTTAGAACAGGTTCTCACAGATACGCAGTATTTT. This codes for CASSLEQVLTDTQYF. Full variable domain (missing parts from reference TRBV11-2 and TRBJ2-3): EAGVAQSPRYKIIEKRQSVAFWCNPISGHATLYWYQQILGQGPKLLIQFQNNGVVDDSQLPKDRFSAERLKGVDSTLKIQPAKLEDSAVYLCASSLEQVLTDTQYFGPGTRLTVL.

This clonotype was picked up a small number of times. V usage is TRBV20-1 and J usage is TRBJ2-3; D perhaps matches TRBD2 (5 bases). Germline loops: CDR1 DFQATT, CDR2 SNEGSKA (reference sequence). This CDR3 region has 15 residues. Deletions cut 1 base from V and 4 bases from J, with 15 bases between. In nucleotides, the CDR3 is TGCAGTGCTAGAGTCGCGGCCCAGCGGTCAGATACGCAGTATTTT. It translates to CSARVAAQRSDTQYF.

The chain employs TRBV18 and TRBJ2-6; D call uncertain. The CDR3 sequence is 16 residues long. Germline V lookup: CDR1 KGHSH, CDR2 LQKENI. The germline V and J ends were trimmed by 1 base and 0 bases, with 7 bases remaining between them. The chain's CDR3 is CASSPLVPSGANVLTF. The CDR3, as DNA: TGTGCCAGCTCACCACTCGTTCCCTCTGGGGCCAACGTCCTGACTTTC.

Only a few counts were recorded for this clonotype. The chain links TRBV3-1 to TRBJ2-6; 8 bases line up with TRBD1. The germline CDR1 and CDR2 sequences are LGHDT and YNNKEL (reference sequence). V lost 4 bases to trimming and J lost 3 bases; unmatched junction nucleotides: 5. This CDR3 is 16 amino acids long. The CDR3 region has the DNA TGTGCCAGCAGCCCCAGGGGGCGAGGTGGGGCCAACGTCCTGACTTTC. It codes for CASSPRGRGGANVLTF.

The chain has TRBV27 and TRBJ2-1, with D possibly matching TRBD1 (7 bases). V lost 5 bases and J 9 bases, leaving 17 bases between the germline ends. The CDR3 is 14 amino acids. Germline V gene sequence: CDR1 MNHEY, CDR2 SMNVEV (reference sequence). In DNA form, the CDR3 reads TGTGCCAGCAGTACTCAGGGGGGTTCGGGTGAGCAGTTCTTC. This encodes CASSTQGGSGEQFF.

The CDR3 spells CASGPGQGSYNEQFF. In nucleotides, the CDR3 is TGCGCCAGCGGTCCTGGACAGGGTTCCTACAATGAGCAGTTCTTC. The chain employs TRBV4-1 and TRBJ2-1; 8 nucleotides agree with TRBD1. V trimming: 8 bases; J trimming: 1 base; junction bases outside the gene matches: 7. CDR1 and CDR2 from the germline V gene are MGHRA and YSYEKL. This CDR3 comprises 15 residues.

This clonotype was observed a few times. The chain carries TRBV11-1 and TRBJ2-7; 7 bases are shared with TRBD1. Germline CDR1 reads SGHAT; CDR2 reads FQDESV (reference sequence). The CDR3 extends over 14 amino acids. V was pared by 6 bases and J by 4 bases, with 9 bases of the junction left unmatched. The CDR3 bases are TGTGCCAGCAGAACCAGGACAGGTGGTTACGAGCAGTACTTC. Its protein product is CASRTRTGGYEQYF.

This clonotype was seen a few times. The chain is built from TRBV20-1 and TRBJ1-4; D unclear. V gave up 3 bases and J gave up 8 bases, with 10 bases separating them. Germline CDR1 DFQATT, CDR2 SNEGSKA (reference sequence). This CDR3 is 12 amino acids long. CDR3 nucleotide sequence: TGCAGTGCTAGTTCTGGTGAGGAAAAACTGTTTTTT. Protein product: CSASSGEEKLFF.

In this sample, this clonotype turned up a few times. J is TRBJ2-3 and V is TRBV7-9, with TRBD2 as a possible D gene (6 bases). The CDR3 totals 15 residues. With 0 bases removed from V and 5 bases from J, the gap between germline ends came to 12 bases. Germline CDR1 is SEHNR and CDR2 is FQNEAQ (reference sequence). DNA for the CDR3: TGTGCCAGCAGCTTAGCGTCGGCGGGGAAAGATACGCAGTATTTT. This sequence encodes CASSLASAGKDTQYF. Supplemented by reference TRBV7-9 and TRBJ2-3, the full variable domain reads DTGVSQNPRHKITKRGQNVTFRCDPISEHNRLYWYRQTLGQGPEFLTYFQNEAQLEKSRLLSDRFSAERPKGSFSTLEIQRTEQGDSAMYLCASSLASAGKDTQYFGPGTRLTVL.

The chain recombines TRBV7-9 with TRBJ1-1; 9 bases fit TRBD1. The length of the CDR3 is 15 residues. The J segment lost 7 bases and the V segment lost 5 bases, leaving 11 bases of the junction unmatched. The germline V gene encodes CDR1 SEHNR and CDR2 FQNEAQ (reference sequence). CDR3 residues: CASSEPGQGLFEAFF. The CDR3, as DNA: TGTGCCAGCAGCGAACCGGGACAGGGACTGTTTGAAGCTTTCTTT.

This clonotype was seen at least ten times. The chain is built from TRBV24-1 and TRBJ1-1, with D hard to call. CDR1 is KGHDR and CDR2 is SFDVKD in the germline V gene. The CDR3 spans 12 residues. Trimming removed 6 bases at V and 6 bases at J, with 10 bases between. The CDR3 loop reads CATSNGASEAFF. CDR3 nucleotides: TGTGCCACCAGTAATGGAGCGTCTGAAGCTTTCTTT.

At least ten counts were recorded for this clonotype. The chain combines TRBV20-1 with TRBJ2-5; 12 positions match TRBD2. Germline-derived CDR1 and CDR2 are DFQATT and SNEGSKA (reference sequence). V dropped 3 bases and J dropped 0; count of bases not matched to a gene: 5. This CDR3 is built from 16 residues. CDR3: CSASSLAGGYQETQYF. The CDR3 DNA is TGCAGTGCTAGTTCCCTAGCGGGGGGGTACCAAGAGACCCAGTACTTC.

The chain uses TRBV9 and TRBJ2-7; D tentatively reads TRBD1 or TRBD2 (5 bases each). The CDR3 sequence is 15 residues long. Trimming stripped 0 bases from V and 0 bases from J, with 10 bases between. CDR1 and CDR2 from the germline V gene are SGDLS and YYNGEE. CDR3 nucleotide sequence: TGTGCCAGCAGCGTAGGGTTGAGGGGCTCCTACGAGCAGTACTTC. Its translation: CASSVGLRGSYEQYF. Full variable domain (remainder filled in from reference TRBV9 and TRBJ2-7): DSGVTQTPKHLITATGQRVTLRCSPRSGDLSVYWYQQSLDQGLQFLIQYYNGEERAKGNILERFSAQQFPDLHSELNLSSLELGDSALYFCASSVGLRGSYEQYFGPGTRLTVT.

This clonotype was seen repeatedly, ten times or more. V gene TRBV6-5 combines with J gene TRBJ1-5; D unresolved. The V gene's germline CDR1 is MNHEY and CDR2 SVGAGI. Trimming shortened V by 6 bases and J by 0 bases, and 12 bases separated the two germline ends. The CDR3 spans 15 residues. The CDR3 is CASRPFADSNQPQHF. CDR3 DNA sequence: TGTGCCAGCAGACCCTTCGCGGATAGCAATCAGCCCCAGCATTTT.